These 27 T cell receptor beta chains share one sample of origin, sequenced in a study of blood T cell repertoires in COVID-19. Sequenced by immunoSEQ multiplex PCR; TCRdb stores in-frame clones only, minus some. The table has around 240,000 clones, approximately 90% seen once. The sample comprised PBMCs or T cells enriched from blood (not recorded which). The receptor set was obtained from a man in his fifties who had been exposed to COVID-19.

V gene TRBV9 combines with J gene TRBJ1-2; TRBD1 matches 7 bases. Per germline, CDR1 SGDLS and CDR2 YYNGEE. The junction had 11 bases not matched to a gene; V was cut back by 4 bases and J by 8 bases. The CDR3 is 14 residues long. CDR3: CASSPSGQSMGYTF. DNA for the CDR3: TGTGCCAGCAGCCCTTCGGGACAGTCCATGGGCTACACCTTC. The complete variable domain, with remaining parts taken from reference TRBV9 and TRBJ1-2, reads DSGVTQTPKHLITATGQRVTLRCSPRSGDLSVYWYQQSLDQGLQFLIQYYNGEERAKGNILERFSAQQFPDLHSELNLSSLELGDSALYFCASSPSGQSMGYTFGSGTRLTVV.

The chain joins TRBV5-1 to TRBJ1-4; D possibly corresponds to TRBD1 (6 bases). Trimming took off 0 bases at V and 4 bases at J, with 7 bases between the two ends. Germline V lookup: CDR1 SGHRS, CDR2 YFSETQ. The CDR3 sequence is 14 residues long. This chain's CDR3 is CASSLGDNNEKLFF. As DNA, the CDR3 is TGCGCCAGCAGCTTGGGGGACAATAATGAAAAACTGTTTTTT.

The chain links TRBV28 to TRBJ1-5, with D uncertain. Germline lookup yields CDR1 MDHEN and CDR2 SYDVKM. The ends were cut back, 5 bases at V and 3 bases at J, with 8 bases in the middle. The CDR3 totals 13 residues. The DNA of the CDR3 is TGTGCCAGCAGTCTGACAAACAATCAGCCCCAGCATTTT. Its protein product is CASSLTNNQPQHF.

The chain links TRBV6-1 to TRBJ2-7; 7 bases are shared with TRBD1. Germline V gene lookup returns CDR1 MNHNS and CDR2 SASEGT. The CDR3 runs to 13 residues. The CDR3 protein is CASSEATGVGLLV. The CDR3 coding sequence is TGTGCCAGCAGTGAAGCCACAGGGGTAGGGCTTCTGGTC.

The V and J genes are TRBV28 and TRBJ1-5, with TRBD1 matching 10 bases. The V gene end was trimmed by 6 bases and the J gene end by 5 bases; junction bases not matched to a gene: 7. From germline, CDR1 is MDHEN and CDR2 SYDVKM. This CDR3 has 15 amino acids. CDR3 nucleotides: TGTGCCAGCAGATCGGACAGGGGGTACGATCAGCCCCAGCATTTT. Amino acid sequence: CASRSDRGYDQPQHF.

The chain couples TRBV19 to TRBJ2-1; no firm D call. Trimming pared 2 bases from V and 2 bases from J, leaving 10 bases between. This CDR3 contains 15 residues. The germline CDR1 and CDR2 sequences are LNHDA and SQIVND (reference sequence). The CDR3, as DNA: TGTGCCAGTAGTATACAGTTACACCCCTACAATGAGCAGTTCTTC. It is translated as CASSIQLHPYNEQFF.

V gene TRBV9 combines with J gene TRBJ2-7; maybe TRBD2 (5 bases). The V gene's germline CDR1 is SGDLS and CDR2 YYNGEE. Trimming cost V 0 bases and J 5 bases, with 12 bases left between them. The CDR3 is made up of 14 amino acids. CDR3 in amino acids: CASSVGPGFHEQYF. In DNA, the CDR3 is TGTGCCAGCAGCGTAGGCCCGGGGTTCCACGAGCAGTACTTC. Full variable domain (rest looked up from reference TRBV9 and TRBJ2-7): DSGVTQTPKHLITATGQRVTLRCSPRSGDLSVYWYQQSLDQGLQFLIQYYNGEERAKGNILERFSAQQFPDLHSELNLSSLELGDSALYFCASSVGPGFHEQYFGPGTRLTVT.

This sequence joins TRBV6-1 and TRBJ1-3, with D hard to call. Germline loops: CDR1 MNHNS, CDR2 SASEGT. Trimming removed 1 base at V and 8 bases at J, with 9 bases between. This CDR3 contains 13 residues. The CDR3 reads CASSEGLLDTIYF. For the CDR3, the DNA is TGTGCCAGCAGTGAAGGACTTCTTGACACCATATATTTT.

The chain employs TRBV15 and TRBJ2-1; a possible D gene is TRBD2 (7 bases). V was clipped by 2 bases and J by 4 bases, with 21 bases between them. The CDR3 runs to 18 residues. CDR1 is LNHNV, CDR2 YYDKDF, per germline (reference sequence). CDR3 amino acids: CATSRKGGGGRIYNEQFF. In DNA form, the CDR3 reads TGTGCCACCAGCAGAAAAGGTGGGGGCGGGAGAATTTACAATGAGCAGTTCTTC.

This CDR3 reads CATKGQGGRYYGYTF. CDR3 DNA: TGTGCCACCAAGGGACAGGGGGGTCGTTACTATGGCTACACCTTC. V gene TRBV28 combines with J gene TRBJ1-2, with TRBD1 matching over 11 bases. Germline V gene lookup returns CDR1 MDHEN and CDR2 SYDVKM. V dropped 10 bases and J dropped 3; count of bases not matched to a gene: 10. The CDR3 spans 15 residues.

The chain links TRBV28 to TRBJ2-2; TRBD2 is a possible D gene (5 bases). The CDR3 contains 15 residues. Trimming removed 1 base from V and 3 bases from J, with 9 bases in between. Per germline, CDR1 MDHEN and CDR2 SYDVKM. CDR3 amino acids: CASSLLGADTGELFF. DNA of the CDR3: TGTGCCAGCAGTTTATTAGGAGCGGACACCGGGGAGCTGTTTTTT.

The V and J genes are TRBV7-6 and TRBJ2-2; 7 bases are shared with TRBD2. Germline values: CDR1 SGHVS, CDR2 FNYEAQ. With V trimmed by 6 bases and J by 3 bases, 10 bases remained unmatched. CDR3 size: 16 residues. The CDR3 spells CASRFRLAPHTGELFF. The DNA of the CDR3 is TGTGCCAGCAGGTTCCGACTAGCCCCACACACCGGGGAGCTGTTTTTT.

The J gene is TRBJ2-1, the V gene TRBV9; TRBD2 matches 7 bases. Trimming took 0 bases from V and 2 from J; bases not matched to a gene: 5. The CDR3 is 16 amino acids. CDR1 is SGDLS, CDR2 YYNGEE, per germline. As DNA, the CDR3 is TGTGCCAGCAGCGTAGGAGGGCTAGCGGCCTACAATGAGCAGTTCTTC. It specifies CASSVGGLAAYNEQFF.

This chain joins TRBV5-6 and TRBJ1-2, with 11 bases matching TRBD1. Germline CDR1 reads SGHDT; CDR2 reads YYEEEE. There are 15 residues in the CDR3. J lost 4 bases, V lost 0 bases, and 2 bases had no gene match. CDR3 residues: CASSLVGTGGYGYTF. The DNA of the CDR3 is TGTGCCAGCAGCTTGGTGGGGACAGGGGGCTATGGCTACACCTTC. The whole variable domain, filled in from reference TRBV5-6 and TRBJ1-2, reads DAGVTQSPTHLIKTRGQQVTLRCSPKSGHDTVSWYQQALGQGPQFIFQYYEEEERQRGNFPDRFSGHQFPNYSSELNVNALLLGDSALYLCASSLVGTGGYGYTFGSGTRLTVV.

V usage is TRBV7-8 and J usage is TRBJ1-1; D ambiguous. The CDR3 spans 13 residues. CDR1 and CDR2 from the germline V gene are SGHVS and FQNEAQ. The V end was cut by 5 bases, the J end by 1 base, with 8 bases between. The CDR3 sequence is CASSRRQNTEAFF. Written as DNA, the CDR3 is TGTGCCAGCAGCAGACGACAGAACACTGAAGCTTTCTTT. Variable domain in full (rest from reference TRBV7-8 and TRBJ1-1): GAGVSQSPRYKVAKRGQDVALRCDPISGHVSLFWYQQALGQGPEFLTYFQNEAQLDKSGLPSDRFFAERPEGSVSTLKIQRTQQEDSAVYLCASSRRQNTEAFFGQGTRLTVV.

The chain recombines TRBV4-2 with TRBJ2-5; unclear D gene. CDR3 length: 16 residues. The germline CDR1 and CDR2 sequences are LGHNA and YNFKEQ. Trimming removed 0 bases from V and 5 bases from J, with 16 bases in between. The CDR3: CASSQDASSVVETQYF. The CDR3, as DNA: TGTGCCAGCAGCCAAGATGCTAGTTCGGTTGTGGAGACCCAGTACTTC.

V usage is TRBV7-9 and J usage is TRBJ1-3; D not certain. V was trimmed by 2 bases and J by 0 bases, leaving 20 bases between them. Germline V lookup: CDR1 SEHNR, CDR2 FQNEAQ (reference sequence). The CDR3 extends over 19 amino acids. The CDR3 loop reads CASSLSGLGRPSSGNTIYF. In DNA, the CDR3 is TGTGCCAGCAGCTTAAGCGGGTTGGGCAGGCCGAGCTCTGGAAACACCATATATTTT.

The CDR3 spells CASSPGTDPNEAFF. DNA for the CDR3: TGTGCCAGCAGTCCTGGGACAGACCCAAATGAAGCTTTCTTT. This chain uses TRBV28 with TRBJ1-1, with 7 bases fitting TRBD1. This CDR3 contains 14 residues. The V gene end was trimmed by 5 bases and the J gene end by 7 bases; junction bases not matched to a gene: 10. The V gene's germline CDR1 is MDHEN and CDR2 SYDVKM.

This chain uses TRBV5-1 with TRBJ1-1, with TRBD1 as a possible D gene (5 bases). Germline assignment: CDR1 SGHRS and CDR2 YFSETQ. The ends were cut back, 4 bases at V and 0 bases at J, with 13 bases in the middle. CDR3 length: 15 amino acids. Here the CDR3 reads CASSEEQVMNTEAFF. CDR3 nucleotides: TGCGCCAGCAGCGAAGAACAGGTAATGAACACTGAAGCTTTCTTT.

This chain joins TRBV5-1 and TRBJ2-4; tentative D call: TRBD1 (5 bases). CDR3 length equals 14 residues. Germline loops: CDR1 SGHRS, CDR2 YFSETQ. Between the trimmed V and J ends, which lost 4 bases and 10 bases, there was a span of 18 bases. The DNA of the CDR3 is TGCGCCAGCAGCCGTTCGGTAGGGGAACAAATTCAGTACTTC. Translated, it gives CASSRSVGEQIQYF.

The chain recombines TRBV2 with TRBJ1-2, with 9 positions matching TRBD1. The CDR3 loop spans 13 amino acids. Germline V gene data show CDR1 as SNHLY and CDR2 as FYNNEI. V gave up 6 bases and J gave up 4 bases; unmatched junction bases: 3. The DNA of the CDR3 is TGTGCCAGCAGGGGACAGGGACTCTATGGCTACACCTTC. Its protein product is CASRGQGLYGYTF.

The CDR3 loop reads CASSPFTGMTNYGYTF. As DNA, the CDR3 is TGTGCCAGCAGCCCGTTCACAGGGATGACTAACTATGGCTACACCTTC. The chain uses TRBV3-1 (or the pseudogene TRBV3-2) and TRBJ1-2; D may be TRBD1 (6 bases). The V gene's germline CDR1 is LGHDT and CDR2 YNNKEL (reference sequence). The CDR3 consists of 16 residues. The germline V and J ends were trimmed by 4 bases and 0 bases, with 15 bases remaining between them.

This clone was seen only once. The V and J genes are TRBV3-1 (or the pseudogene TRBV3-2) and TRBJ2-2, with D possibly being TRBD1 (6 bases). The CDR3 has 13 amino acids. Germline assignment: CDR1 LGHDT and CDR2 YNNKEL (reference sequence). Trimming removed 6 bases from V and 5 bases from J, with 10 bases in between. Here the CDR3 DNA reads TGTGCCAGCAGACCTACAGGGACCGGGGAGCTGTTTTTT. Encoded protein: CASRPTGTGELFF.

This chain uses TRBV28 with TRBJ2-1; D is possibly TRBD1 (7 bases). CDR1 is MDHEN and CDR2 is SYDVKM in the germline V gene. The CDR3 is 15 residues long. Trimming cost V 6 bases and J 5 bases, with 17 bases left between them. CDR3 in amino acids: CASRSTGRSHNEQFF. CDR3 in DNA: TGTGCCAGCAGATCGACAGGGAGGTCCCACAATGAGCAGTTCTTC.

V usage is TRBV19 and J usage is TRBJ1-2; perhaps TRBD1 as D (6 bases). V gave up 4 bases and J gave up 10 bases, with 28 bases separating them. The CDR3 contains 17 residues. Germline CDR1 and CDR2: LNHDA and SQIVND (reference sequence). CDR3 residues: CASSTPWEGEQGIDYTF. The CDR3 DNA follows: TGTGCCAGTAGTACCCCATGGGAGGGGGAACAGGGTATAGACTACACCTTC.

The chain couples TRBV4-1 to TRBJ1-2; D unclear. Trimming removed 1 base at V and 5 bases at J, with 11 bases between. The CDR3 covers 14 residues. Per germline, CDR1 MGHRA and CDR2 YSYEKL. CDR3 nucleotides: TGCGCCAGCAGCCAAGTGGGCAGGCATTATGGCTACACCTTC. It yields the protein CASSQVGRHYGYTF.

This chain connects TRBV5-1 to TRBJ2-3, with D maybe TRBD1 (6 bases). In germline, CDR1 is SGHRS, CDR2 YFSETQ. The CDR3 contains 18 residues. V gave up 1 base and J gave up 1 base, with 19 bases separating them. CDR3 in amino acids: CASSLRLSGRGGTDTQYF. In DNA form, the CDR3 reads TGCGCCAGCAGCTTGCGTTTGTCGGGCAGGGGCGGCACAGATACGCAGTATTTT.